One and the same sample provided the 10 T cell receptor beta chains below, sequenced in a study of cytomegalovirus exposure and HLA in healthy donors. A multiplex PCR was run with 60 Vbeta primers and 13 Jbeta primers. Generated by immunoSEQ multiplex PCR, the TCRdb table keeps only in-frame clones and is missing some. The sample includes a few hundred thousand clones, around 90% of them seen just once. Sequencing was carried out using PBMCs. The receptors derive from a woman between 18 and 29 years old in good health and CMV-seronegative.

As DNA, the CDR3 is TGTGCCAGCACCTCGACCCTAGGGGGGGCTGGTAATTCACCCCTCCACTTT. Translating it yields CASTSTLGGAGNSPLHF. The chain has TRBV5-5 and TRBJ1-6, with D possibly TRBD1 on 6 matching bases. Germline CDR1 SGHKS, CDR2 YYEKEE (reference sequence). This CDR3 spans 17 amino acids. The V end was cut by 6 bases, the J end by 6 bases, with 22 bases between.

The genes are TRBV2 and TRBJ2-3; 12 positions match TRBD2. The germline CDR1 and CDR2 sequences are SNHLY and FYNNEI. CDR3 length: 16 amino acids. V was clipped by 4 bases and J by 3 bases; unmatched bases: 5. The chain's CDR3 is CASSATSGGLTDTQYF. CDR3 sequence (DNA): TGTGCCAGCAGTGCTACTAGCGGGGGGCTTACAGATACGCAGTATTTT.

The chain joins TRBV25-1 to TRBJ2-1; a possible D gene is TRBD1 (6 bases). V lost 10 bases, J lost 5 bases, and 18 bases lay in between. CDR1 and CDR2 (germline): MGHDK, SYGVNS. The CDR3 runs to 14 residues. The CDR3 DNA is TGTGCCACCAGCAGGGGACGGAAGAACAATGAGCAGTTCTTC. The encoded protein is CATSRGRKNNEQFF. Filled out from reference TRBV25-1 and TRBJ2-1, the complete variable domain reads EADIYQTPRYLVIGTGKKITLECSQTMGHDKMYWYQQDPGMELHLIHYSYGVNSTEKGDLSSESTVSRIRTEHFPLTLESARPSHTSQYLCATSRGRKNNEQFFGPGTRLTVL.

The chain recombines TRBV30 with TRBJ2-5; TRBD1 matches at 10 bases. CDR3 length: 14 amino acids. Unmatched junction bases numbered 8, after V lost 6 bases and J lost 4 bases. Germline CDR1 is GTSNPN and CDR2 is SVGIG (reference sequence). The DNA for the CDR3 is TGTGCCTGTAGCCGGGACAGGGGAGCAGAGACCCAGTACTTC. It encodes CACSRDRGAETQYF.

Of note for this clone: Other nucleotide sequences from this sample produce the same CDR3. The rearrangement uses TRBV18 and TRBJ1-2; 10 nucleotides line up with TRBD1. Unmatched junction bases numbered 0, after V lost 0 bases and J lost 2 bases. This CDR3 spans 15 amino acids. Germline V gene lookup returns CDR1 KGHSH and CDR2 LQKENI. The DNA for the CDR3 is TGTGCCAGCTCACCACCGGGACAGGGGAACTATGGCTACACCTTC. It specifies CASSPPGQGNYGYTF.

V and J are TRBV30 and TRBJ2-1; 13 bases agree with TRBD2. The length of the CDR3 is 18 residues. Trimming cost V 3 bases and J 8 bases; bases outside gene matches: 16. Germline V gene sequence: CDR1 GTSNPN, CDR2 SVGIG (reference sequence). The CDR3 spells CAWSQIGLAGVMIYEQFF. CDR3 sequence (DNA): TGTGCCTGGAGCCAAATCGGACTAGCGGGGGTAATGATCTATGAGCAGTTCTTC.

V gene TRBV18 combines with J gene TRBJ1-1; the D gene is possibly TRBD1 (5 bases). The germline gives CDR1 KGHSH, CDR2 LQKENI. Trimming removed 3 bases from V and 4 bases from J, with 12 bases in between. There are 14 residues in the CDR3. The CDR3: CASSPRGAITEAFF. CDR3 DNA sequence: TGTGCCAGCTCACCGCGCGGGGCGATCACTGAAGCTTTCTTT.

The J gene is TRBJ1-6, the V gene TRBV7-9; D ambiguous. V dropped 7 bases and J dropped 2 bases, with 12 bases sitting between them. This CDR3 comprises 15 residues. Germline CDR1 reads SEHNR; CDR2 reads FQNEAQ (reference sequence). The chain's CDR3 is CASTLGLTYNSPLHF. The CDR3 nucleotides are TGTGCCAGCACCCTAGGACTTACCTATAATTCACCCCTCCACTTT.

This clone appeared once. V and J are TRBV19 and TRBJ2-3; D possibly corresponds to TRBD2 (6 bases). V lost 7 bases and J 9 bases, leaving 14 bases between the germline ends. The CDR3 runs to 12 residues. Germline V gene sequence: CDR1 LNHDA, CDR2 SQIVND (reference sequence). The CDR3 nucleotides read TGTGCCAGTAACCCACCCGGAGGGACGCAGTATTTT. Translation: CASNPPGGTQYF. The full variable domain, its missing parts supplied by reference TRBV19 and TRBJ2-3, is DGGITQSPKYLFRKEGQNVTLSCEQNLNHDAMYWYRQDPGQGLRLIYYSQIVNDFQKGDIAEGYSVSREKKESFPLTVTSAQKNPTAFYLCASNPPGGTQYFGPGTRLTVL.

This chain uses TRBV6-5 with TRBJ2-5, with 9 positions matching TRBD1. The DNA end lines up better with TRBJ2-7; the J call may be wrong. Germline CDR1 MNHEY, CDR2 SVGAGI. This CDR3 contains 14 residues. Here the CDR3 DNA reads TGTGCCAGCAAACCGGGACAGGGTTTCTACGAGCAGTACTTC. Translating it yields CASKPGQGFYEQYF.